The rows below give T cell receptor beta chains drawn from one sample of a study of CD8+ T cells in alopecia areata. Method: immunoSEQ multiplex PCR; TCRdb's copy keeps in-frame clones and lacks some. The sample lists approximately 180,000 clones; about 63% were seen once. The sample in question was CD4+ T cells sorted from blood, obtained at week 0. All receptors come from a human donor with alopecia areata. Each CDR3 is given with its conserved first and last residue. D genes are given only for firm matches. Not all rows give a size; the values are once, few, many and, for expanded clones, a class.

v_gene	abundance	d_gene	j_gene	CDR3aa	CDR3nt
TRBV9	.	TRBD1	TRBJ1-4	CASSVSQGGEKLFF	TGTGCCAGCAGCGTATCTCAGGGGGGAGAAAAACTGTTTTTT
TRBV7-2	.	.	TRBJ1-6	CASSLDESPLHF	TGTGCCAGCAGCTTAGACGAATCACCCCTCCACTTT
TRBV7-9	.	.	TRBJ1-6	CASSLDQGQSPLHF	TGTGCCAGCAGCTTAGACCAGGGACAATCACCCCTCCACTTT
TRBV19	many	.	TRBJ2-2	CASSARRTGELFF	TGTGCCAGTAGTGCCAGGAGAACCGGGGAGCTGTTTTTT
TRBV6-5	few	.	TRBJ1-2	CASSYSVSNYGYTF	TGTGCCAGCAGTTACTCGGTCTCTAACTATGGCTACACCTTC
TRBV5-1	.	TRBD1	TRBJ2-5	CASSPRQGTIQDTQYF	TGCGCCAGCAGCCCCAGACAGGGAACAATACAAGATACCCAGTACTTC
TRBV30	few	.	TRBJ2-1	CAWSRFDYNEQFF	TGTGCCTGGAGTCGGTTCGATTACAATGAGCAGTTCTTC
TRBV4-1	.	.	TRBJ1-3	CASSAPQGAGNTIYF	TGCGCCAGCAGCGCCCCACAGGGAGCAGGAAACACCATATATTTT
TRBV11-2	.	.	TRBJ1-1	CASSLDPFGTEAFF	TGTGCCAGCAGCTTAGATCCGTTTGGCACTGAAGCTTTCTTT
TRBV7-3	.	.	TRBJ2-1	CASSFGSGDNEQFF	TGTGCCAGCAGCTTTGGATCGGGGGACAATGAGCAGTTCTTC
TRBV10-3	.	.	TRBJ1-2	CAISTTKGNYGYTF	TGTGCCATCAGTACCACTAAGGGAAACTATGGCTACACCTTC